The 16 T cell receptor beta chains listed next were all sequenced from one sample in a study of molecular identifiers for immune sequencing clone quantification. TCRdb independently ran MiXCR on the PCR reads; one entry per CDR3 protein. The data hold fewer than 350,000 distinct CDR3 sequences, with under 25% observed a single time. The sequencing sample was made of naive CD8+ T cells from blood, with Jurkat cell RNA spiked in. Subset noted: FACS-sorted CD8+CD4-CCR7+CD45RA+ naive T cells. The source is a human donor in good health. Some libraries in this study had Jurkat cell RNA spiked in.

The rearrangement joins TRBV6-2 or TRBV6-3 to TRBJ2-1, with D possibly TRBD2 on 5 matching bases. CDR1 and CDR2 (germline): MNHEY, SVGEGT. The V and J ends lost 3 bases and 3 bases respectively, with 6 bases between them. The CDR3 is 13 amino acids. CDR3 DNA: TGTGCCAGCAGTTATCGGGACTACAATGAGCAGTTCTTC. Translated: CASSYRDYNEQFF.

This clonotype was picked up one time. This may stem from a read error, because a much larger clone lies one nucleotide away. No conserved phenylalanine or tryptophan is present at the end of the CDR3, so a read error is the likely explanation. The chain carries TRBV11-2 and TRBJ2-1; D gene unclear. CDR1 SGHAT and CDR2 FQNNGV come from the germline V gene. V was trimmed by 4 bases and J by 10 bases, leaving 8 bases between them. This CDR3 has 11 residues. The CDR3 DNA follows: TGTGCCAGCAGCTCAACGCCCGAGCAGTTCCTC. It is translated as CASSSTPEQFL.

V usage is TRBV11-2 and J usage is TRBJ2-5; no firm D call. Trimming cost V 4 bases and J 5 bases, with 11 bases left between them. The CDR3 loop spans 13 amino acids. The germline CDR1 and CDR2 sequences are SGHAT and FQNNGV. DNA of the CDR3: TGTGCCAGCAGCTCAAGCTTAGGGGAGACCCAGTACTTC. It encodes CASSSSLGETQYF.

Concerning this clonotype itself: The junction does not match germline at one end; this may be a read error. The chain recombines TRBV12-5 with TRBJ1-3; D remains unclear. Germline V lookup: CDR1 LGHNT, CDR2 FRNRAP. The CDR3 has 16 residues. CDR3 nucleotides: TGTTCTAGTGGTTTCCACCCCGACCAAGCTGGAAACACCATACATTTT. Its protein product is CSSGFHPDQAGNTIHF.

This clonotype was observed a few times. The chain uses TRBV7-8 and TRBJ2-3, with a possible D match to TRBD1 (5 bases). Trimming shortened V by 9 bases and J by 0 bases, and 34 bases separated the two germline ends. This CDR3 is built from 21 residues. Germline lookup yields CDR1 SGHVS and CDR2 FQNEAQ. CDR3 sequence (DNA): TGTGCCAGGCAGGGTCCTTGGCTGGTAAAGAAGAAGAAGAAAAGCACAGATACGCAGTATTTT. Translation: CARQGPWLVKKKKKSTDTQYF.

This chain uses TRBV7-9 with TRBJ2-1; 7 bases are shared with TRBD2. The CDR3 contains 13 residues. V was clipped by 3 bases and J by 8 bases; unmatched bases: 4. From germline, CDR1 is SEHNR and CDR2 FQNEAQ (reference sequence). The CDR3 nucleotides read TGTGCCAGCAGCTTTGGGGAGGGGTATGAGCAGTTCTTC. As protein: CASSFGEGYEQFF.

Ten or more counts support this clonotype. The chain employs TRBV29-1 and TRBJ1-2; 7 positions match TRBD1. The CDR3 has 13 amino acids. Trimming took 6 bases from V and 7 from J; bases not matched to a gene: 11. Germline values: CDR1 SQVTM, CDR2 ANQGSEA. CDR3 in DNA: TGCAGCGTCGCTGATCAGGGGGGTCTTGGCTACACCTTC. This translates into CSVADQGGLGYTF.

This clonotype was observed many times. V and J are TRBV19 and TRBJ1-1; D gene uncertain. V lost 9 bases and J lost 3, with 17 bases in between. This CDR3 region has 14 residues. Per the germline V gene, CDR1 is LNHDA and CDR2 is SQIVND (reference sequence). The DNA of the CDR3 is TGTGCCAGCGCTGTTTTAGGCTCGGACACTGAAGCTTTCTTT. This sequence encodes CASAVLGSDTEAFF.

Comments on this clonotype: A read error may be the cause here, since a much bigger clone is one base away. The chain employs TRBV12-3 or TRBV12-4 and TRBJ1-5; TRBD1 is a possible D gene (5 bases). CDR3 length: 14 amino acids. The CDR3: CASSLNWGNQPQRF. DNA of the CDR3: TGTGCCAGCAGTTTAAATTGGGGCAATCAGCCCCAGCGTTTT.

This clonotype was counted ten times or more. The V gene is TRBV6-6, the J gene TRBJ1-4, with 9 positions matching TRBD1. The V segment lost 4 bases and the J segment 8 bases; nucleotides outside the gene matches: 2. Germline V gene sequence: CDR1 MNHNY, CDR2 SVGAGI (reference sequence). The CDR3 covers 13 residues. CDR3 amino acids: CASSSDRGEKLFF. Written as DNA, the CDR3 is TGTGCCAGCAGTTCGGACAGGGGCGAAAAACTGTTTTTT.

In DNA form, the CDR3 reads TGTGCCAGCTCACCGCGGGACAGGGAGTCCTACGAGCAGTACTTC. It yields the protein CASSPRDRESYEQYF. The rearrangement uses TRBV18 and TRBJ2-7; the match to TRBD1 covers 9 bases. The ends lost 3 bases at V and 1 base at J; junction bases unmatched: 4. Germline V gene sequence: CDR1 KGHSH, CDR2 LQKENI. The CDR3 runs 15 residues.

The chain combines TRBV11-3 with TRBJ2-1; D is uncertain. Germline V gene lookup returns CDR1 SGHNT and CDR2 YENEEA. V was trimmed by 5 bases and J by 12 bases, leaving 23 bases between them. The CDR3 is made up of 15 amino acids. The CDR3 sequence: CASSLTGSDLSGQFF. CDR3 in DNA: TGTGCCAGCAGCCTAACCGGGTCCGATCTCAGTGGGCAGTTCTTC.

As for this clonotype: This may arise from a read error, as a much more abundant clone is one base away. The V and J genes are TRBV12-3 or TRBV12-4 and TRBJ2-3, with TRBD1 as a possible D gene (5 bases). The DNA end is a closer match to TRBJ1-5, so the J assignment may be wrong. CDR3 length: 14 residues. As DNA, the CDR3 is TGTGCCAGCAGTTTCTCAGGGCGACCAGATACGCAGCATTTT. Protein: CASSFSGRPDTQHF.

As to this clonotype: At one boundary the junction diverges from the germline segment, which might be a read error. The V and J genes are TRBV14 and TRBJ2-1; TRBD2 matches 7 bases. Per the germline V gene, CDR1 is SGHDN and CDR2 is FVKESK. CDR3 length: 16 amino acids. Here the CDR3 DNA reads TGTGCCAGTAGCCAGGGCTTAGCGGGTCCACCTGGTGCGCAGTTCTTC. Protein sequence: CASSQGLAGPPGAQFF.

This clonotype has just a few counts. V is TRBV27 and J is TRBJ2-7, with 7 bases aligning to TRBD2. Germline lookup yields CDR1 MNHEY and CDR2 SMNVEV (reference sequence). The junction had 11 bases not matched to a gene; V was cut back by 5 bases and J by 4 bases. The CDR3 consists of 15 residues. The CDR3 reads CASSQETSSSYEQYF. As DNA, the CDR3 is TGTGCCAGCAGTCAAGAGACTAGCTCTTCGTACGAGCAGTACTTC.

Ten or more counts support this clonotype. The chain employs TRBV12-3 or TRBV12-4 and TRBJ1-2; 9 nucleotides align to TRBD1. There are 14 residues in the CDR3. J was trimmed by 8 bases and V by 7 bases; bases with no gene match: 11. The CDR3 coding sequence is TGTGCCAGCACTCAAGGGGACAGGGATAACGGCTACACCTTC. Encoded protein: CASTQGDRDNGYTF.